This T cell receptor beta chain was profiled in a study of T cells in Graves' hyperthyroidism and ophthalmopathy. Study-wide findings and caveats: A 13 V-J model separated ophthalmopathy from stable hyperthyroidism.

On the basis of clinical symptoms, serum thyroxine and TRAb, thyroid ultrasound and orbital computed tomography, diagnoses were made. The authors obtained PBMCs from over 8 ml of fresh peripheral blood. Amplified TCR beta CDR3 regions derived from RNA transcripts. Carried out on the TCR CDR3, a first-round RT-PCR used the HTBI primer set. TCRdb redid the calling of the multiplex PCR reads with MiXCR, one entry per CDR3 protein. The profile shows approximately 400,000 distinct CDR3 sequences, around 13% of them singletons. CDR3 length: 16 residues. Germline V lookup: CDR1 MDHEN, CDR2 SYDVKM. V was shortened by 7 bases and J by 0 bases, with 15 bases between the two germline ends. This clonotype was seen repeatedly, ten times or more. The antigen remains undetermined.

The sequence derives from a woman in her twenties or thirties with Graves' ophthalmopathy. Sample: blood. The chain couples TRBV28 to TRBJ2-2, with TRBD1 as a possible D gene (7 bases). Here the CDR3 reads CASTRQGGANTGELFF. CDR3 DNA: TGTGCCAGCACAAGACAGGGCGGGGCGAACACCGGGGAGCTGTTTTTT.